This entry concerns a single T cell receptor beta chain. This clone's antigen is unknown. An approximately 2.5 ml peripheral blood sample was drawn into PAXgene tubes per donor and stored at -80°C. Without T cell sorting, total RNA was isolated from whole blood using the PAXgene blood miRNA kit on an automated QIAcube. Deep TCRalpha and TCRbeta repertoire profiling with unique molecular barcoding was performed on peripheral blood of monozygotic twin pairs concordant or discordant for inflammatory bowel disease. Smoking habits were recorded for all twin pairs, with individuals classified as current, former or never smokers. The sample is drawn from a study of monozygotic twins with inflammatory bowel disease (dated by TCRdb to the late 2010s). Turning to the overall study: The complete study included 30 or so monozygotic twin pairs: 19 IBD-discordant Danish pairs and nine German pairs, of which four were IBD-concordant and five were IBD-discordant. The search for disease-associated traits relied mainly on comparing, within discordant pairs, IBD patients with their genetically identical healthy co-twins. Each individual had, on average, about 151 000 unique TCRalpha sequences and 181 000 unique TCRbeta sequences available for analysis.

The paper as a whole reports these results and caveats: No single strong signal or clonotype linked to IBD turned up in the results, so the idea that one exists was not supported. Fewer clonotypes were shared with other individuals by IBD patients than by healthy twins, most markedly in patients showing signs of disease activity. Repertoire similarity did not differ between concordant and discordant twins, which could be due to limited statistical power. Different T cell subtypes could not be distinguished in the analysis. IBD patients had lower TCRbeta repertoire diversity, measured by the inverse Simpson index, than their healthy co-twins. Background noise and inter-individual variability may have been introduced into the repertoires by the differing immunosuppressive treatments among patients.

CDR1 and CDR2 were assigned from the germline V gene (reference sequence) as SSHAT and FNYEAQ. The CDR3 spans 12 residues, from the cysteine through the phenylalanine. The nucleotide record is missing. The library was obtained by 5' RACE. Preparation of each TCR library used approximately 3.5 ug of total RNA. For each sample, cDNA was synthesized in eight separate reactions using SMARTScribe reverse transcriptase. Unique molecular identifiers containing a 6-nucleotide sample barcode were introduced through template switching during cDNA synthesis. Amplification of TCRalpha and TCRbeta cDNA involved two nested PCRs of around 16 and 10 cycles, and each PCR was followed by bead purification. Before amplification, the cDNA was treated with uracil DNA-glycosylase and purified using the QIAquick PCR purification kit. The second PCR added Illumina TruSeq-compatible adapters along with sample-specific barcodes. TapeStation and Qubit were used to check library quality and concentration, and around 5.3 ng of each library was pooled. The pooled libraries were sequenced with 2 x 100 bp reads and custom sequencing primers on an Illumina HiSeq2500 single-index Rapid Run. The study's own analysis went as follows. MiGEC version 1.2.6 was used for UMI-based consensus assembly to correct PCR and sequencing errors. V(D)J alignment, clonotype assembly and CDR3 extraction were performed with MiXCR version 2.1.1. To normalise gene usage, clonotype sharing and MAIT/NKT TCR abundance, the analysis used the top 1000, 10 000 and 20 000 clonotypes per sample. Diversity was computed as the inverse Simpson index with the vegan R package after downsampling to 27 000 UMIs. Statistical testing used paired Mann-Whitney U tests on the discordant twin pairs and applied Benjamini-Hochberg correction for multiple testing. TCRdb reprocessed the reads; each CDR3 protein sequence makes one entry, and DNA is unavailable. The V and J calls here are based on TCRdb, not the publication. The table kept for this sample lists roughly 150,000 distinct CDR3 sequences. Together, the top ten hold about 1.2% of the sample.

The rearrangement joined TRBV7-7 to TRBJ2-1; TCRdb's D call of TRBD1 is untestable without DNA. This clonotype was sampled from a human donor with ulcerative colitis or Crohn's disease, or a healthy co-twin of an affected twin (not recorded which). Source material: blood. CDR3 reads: CASSRGGNEQFF.